The 10 T cell receptor beta chains given below trace back to one sample, sequenced in a study of post-analysis software for immune sequencing data. Notes on the study in general: Controls had lower frequencies than patients of about 5 TRBV segments, which included TRBV5-6, TRBV5-1 and TRBV20-1.

Libraries were made from TCR beta cDNA, and they carried unique molecular identifiers. In TCRdb, the PCR reads were re-called with MiXCR into one record per CDR3 protein. Here the sample spans 150,000 to 200,000 distinct CDR3 sequences, 30% being singletons. Their antigens remain unidentified. The sequencing input was blood. These receptors originate from a girl aged 10 to 17 with multiple sclerosis.

As regards this clonotype: A read error may explain this, as a much larger clone is one base away. The genes are TRBV29-1 and TRBJ1-1; D call uncertain. This CDR3 comprises 11 residues. V shed 5 bases and J shed 0 bases, with 4 bases lying between them. CDR1 and CDR2 (germline): SQVTM, ANQGSEA. CDR3 in amino acids: CSVQVNTEAFF. The CDR3 nucleotides are TGCAGCGTTCAAGTGAACACTGAAGCTTTCTTT. The full variable domain, in which reference TRBV29-1 and TRBJ1-1 provide the parts outside the CDR3, is SAVISQKPSRDICQRGTSLTIQCQVDSQVTMMFWYRQQPGQSLTLIATANQGSEATYESGFVIDKFPISRPNLTFSTLTVSNMSPEDSSIYLCSVQVNTEAFFGQGTRLTVV.

This clonotype was observed a few times. The J gene is TRBJ1-5, the V gene TRBV30; unclear D gene. The V end was cut by 5 bases, the J end by 5 bases, with 13 bases between. The length of the CDR3 is 13 residues. Germline loops: CDR1 GTSNPN, CDR2 SVGIG (reference sequence). The CDR3 bases are TGTGCCTGGGGACGGGGTGAGGATCAGCCCCAGCATTTT. Its translation is CAWGRGEDQPQHF. Combining the CDR3 with reference TRBV30 and TRBJ1-5 gives the whole variable domain SQTIHQWPATLVQPVGSPLSLECTVEGTSNPNLYWYRQAAGRGLQLLFYSVGIGQISSEVPQNLSASRPQDRQFILSSKKLLLSDSGFYLCAWGRGEDQPQHFGDGTRLSIL.

This clonotype was recorded at least ten times. The chain combines TRBV7-2 with TRBJ2-5; D possibly corresponds to TRBD2 (5 bases). Trimming pared 1 base from V and 5 bases from J, leaving 11 bases between. The CDR3 length is 14 residues. CDR1 and CDR2 from the germline V gene are SGHTA and FQGNSA. In DNA form, the CDR3 reads TGTGCCAGCAGCTTAGGAACTAGTTGGGAGACCCAGTACTTC. Residues: CASSLGTSWETQYF.

Details on this clonotype: Because it lacks the conserved phenylalanine or tryptophan at the end, this CDR3 is likely a read error. This chain links TRBV2 with TRBJ2-1; TRBD1 agrees at 7 bases. The CDR3 has 14 amino acids. Germline lookup yields CDR1 SNHLY and CDR2 FYNNEI. Trimming took 2 bases from V and 8 from J; bases not matched to a gene: 6. CDR3 amino acids: CASSERGQGYEQFV. The CDR3 region has the DNA TGTGCCAGCAGTGAAAGGGGGCAGGGCTATGAGCAGTTCGTC.

This clonotype was counted between two and nine times. The rearrangement links TRBV18 to TRBJ2-7, with 7 bases fitting TRBD1. This CDR3 is 15 amino acids long. The V gene's germline CDR1 is KGHSH and CDR2 LQKENI. V trimming: 3 bases; J trimming: 4 bases; junction bases outside the gene matches: 9. CDR3 nucleotide sequence: TGTGCCAGCTCACCTACCAGGGACAGCCTTTACGAGCAGTACTTC. It codes for CASSPTRDSLYEQYF.

This chain links TRBV5-1 with TRBJ2-1, with D possibly matching TRBD1 (5 bases). The V end lost 0 bases, the J end lost 8 bases, and 9 bases lay between the germline ends. The germline V gene has CDR1 SGHRS and CDR2 YFSETQ. The CDR3 is made up of 13 amino acids. CDR3 sequence: CASSLGQSDEQFF. The CDR3 bases are TGCGCCAGCAGCTTGGGACAGAGCGATGAGCAGTTCTTC.

The V call is TRBV6-1, the J call TRBJ2-3, with D perhaps matching TRBD1 or TRBD2 (6 bases each). Germline assignment: CDR1 MNHNS and CDR2 SASEGT. This CDR3 contains 14 residues. V lost 3 bases and J 3 bases, leaving 10 bases between the germline ends. The chain's CDR3 is CASSERRGTDTQYF. The CDR3 coding sequence is TGTGCCAGCAGTGAGAGGAGGGGGACAGATACGCAGTATTTT.

This clonotype was seen many times. The rearrangement joins TRBV3-1 to TRBJ2-7; TRBD1 matches 7 bases. Germline CDR1 LGHDT, CDR2 YNNKEL (reference sequence). With V trimmed by 4 bases and J by 6 bases, 6 bases remained unmatched. The CDR3 is 13 residues long. The CDR3 nucleotides are TGTGCCAGCAGCCGACAGGGCAGCCGCGAGCAGTACTTC. Its protein is CASSRQGSREQYF.

As for this clonotype: A clone one base away is much larger, so this may be a read error. This chain connects TRBV11-2 to TRBJ2-5; D possibly corresponds to TRBD1 (6 bases). Germline V gene lookup returns CDR1 SGHAT and CDR2 FQNNGV. Trimming took off 0 bases at V and 11 bases at J, with 25 bases between the two ends. The CDR3 has 17 amino acids. CDR3 sequence: CASSLDQGTASIHEQYF. Here the CDR3 DNA reads TGTGCCAGCAGCTTAGATCAGGGGACGGCTAGTATCCATGAGCAGTACTTC.

The chain links TRBV18 to TRBJ2-6, with D possibly TRBD2 on 6 matching bases. The ends were cut back, 5 bases at V and 4 bases at J, with 9 bases in the middle. Germline-derived CDR1 and CDR2 are KGHSH and LQKENI. The CDR3 loop spans 14 amino acids. For the CDR3, the DNA is TGTGCCAGCTCAAGGCGGGACGGGGCCAACGTCCTGACTTTC. Its protein is CASSRRDGANVLTF.